The TCR beta chain described here comes from a study of beta chain features in type 1 diabetes. In the study overall: The study found patients and healthy donors alike in age, gender and cell yields. Study-level findings and limits: Among patients with Type 1 diabetes, TCRB CDR3s were moderately but significantly shorter in every one of the four CD4+ subsets. Reduced insertions and increased deletions marked VDJ junctions in type 1 diabetes patients. Healthy donors had naive, central memory and Treg TCRB repertoires that appeared less similar than those seen among patients.

There are 17 residues in the CDR3. The V and J ends lost 4 bases and 1 base, in that order; junction bases with no gene match: 9. Germline lookup yields CDR1 SGDLS and CDR2 YYNGEE. Every isolated RNA sample was fully reverse transcribed, so sequencing captured expressed TCRB transcripts. Data came from immunoSEQ multiplex PCR; TCRdb stores just in-frame clones and leaves some out. The sample lists 100,000 to 150,000 clones; 7% to 10% were seen once. In its sample, this clone was seen a few times. Its antigen remains unknown. V usage is TRBV9 and J usage is TRBJ2-1, with TRBD2 matching 9 bases. This receptor was obtained from a man between 25 and 39 years old with type 1 diabetes. Sequences were obtained from central memory CD4+ T cells from blood. In DNA form, the CDR3 reads TGTGCCAGCAGCTTCTCCGGCGGGGGGGCGTCCTACAATGAGCAGTTCTTC. Its translation: CASSFSGGGASYNEQFF. The whole variable domain, filled in from reference TRBV9 and TRBJ2-1, reads DSGVTQTPKHLITATGQRVTLRCSPRSGDLSVYWYQQSLDQGLQFLIQYYNGEERAKGNILERFSAQQFPDLHSELNLSSLELGDSALYFCASSFSGGGASYNEQFFGPGTRLTVL.